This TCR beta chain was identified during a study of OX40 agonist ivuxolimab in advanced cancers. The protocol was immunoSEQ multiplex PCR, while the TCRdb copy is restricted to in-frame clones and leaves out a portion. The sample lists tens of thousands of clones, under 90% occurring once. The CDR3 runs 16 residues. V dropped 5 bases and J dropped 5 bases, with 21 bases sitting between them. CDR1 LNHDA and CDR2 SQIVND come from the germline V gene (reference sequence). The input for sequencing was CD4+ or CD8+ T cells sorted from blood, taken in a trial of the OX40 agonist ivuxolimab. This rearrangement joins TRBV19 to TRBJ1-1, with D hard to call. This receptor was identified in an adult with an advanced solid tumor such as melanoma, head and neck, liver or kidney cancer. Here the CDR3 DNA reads TGTGCCAGTAGTCCCTTTAGTCCGGTCCGAGGGACTGAAGCTTTCTTT. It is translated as CASSPFSPVRGTEAFF.